This is a list of T cell receptor beta chains from one sample in a study of post-analysis software for immune sequencing data. TCRdb processed the PCR reads anew with MiXCR; each CDR3 protein has one entry. This sample has about 800,000 distinct CDR3 sequences, with about 27% found just once. Material: blood. Source of these receptors: a girl aged 10-17 years with multiple sclerosis. Both conserved end residues are part of each CDR3. Each record gives: clone size, V gene, D gene, J gene, CDR3 DNA, CDR3 protein. The D gene is left open where the match is weak. A row's size may be missing; if present it is once, few, many or a size class.

NA	TRBV14	NA	TRBJ1-5	TGTGCCAGCAGCGGCGGGACGGGACAGCCCCAGCATTTT	CASSGGTGQPQHF
few	TRBV11-2	TRBD2	TRBJ2-5	TGTGCCAGCAGCCCCGGACTAGCGGGTGTCCAAGAGACCCAGTACTTC	CASSPGLAGVQETQYF
NA	TRBV6-2/TRBV6-3	NA	TRBJ2-7	TGTGCCAGCAGTTCCGACCGGGGTTGGCTGTCCTACGAGCAGTACTTC	CASSSDRGWLSYEQYF
NA	TRBV5-1	TRBD1	TRBJ1-2	TGCGCCACCCGGGACAGCTATGGCTACACCTTC	CATRDSYGYTF
many	TRBV4-3	NA	TRBJ2-1	TGCGCCAGCAGCCGAAACAGCTACAATGAGCAGTTCTTC	CASSRNSYNEQFF
few	TRBV12-3/TRBV12-4	NA	TRBJ2-3	TGTGCCAGCAGTGCCCCGGAGGGGATCACGCAGTATTTT	CASSAPEGITQYF
NA	TRBV7-9	NA	TRBJ1-6	TGTGCCAGCACCGATCCTTTGGGGGGCAGGGTTAATTCACCCCTCCACTTT	CASTDPLGGRVNSPLHF
NA	TRBV5-1	NA	TRBJ2-5	TGCGCCAGCAGAGATTGGCCGGGCGTTCGGGAGACCCAGTACTTC	CASRDWPGVRETQYF
NA	TRBV12-3/TRBV12-4	NA	TRBJ1-5	TGTGCCAGCAGTTTTGGGGGGGGGGCATGGGATCAGCCCCAGCATTTT	CASSFGGGAWDQPQHF
few	TRBV19	TRBD1	TRBJ1-5	TGTGCCAGTAGTGCGCGACAGGGGCGAGGGAATCAGCCCCAGCATTTT	CASSARQGRGNQPQHF
NA	TRBV28	NA	TRBJ2-6	TGTGCCAGCAGTTTTTGGGCCGGGGCCAACGTCCTGACTTTC	CASSFWAGANVLTF
NA	TRBV27	NA	TRBJ2-1	TGTGCCAGCAGTTTTGGGTCCGACAGCACCCACTCCTACAATGAGCAGTTCTTC	CASSFGSDSTHSYNEQFF
many	TRBV7-2	NA	TRBJ1-2	TGTGCCAGCACCAAAGGGGGGGGCCGCCGGACGGGCTACACCTTC	CASTKGGGRRTGYTF
few	TRBV20-1	NA	TRBJ2-5	TGCAGTGCTAAAAGGGGGGCCGGGGAGACCCAGTACTTC	CSAKRGAGETQYF
few	TRBV10-3	NA	TRBJ1-2	TGTGCCATCAGCGAAGGGGAGTTTCACTATGGCTACACCTTC	CAISEGEFHYGYTF
NA	TRBV12-3/TRBV12-4	NA	TRBJ1-4	TGTGCCAGCAGTTTCGTGGCCCCGGGGGGTGAAAAACTGTTTTTT	CASSFVAPGGEKLFF
few	TRBV4-1	TRBD2	TRBJ2-7	TGCGCCAGCAGCCCCCATAGCGGGAGTTACGAGCAGTACTTC	CASSPHSGSYEQYF
NA	TRBV7-2	NA	TRBJ2-3	TGTGCCAGCAGCTCGGCCGTTGGGAATACGCAGTATTTT	CASSSAVGNTQYF
NA	TRBV10-1	TRBD2	TRBJ2-1	TGCGCCAGTTCACATGCGAGCGGGAGGGCCAATGAGCAGTTCTTC	CASSHASGRANEQFF
NA	TRBV5-1	NA	TRBJ1-5	TGCGCCAGCAGCTTGGTGATGGGAGGTCAGCCCCAGCATTTT	CASSLVMGGQPQHF
few	TRBV7-2	TRBD2	TRBJ2-5	TGTGCCAGCAGCGGGGGGACTAGCGGGAGACAAGAGACCCAGTACTTC	CASSGGTSGRQETQYF
NA	TRBV12-3/TRBV12-4	NA	TRBJ2-5	TGTGCCAGCAGTCCCCCAAGCCAGCTCCAAGAGACCCAGTACTTC	CASSPPSQLQETQYF